The 27 T cell receptor beta chains listed next were all sequenced from one sample in a study of PD-1 blockade in mismatch repair-deficient tumors. Here immunoSEQ multiplex PCR was the method, and the copy in TCRdb shows in-frame clones only, minus some. Of 35,000 or so clones in the sample, about 88% were seen once. This material consisted of peripheral blood, taken 76 weeks after starting pembrolizumab. These receptors came from an adult with mismatch repair-deficient cancer.

The rearrangement links TRBV30 to TRBJ1-1; D ambiguous. Deletions cut 2 bases from V and 4 bases from J, with 11 bases between. The CDR3 runs 13 residues. The germline gives CDR1 GTSNPN, CDR2 SVGIG (reference sequence). The CDR3 sequence: CAWSKQPSTEAFF. CDR3 nucleotides: TGTGCCTGGAGTAAACAGCCGTCCACTGAAGCTTTCTTT.

J is TRBJ2-7 and V is TRBV12-5; the match to TRBD2 covers 9 bases. Germline V gene sequence: CDR1 LGHNT, CDR2 FRNRAP. The CDR3 extends over 14 amino acids. V shed 3 bases and J 5 bases; nucleotides not matched to a gene: 5. The CDR3 DNA reads TGTGCTAGTGGTTTCAGGCTAGCGGGACACGAGCAGTACTTC. It encodes CASGFRLAGHEQYF.

This clone occurred a few times. This rearrangement joins TRBV27 to TRBJ2-7, with D unresolved. The germline gives CDR1 MNHEY, CDR2 SMNVEV (reference sequence). The CDR3 is made up of 14 amino acids. Trimming pared 5 bases from V and 2 bases from J, leaving 13 bases between. DNA of the CDR3: TGTGCCAGCAGTCCCCTACAGTCCACCTACGAGCAGTACTTC. This gives the protein CASSPLQSTYEQYF.

The gene calls are TRBV15 and TRBJ2-7; TRBD2 is a possible D gene (6 bases). Trimming cost V 0 bases and J 2 bases, with 23 bases left between them. The germline V gene has CDR1 LNHNV and CDR2 YYDKDF (reference sequence). CDR3 size: 19 residues. The CDR3 sequence is CATSRDGRPNQRNPYEQYF. CDR3 in DNA: TGTGCCACCAGCAGAGATGGGAGGCCAAACCAGCGGAACCCCTACGAGCAGTACTTC.

The V and J genes are TRBV6-1 and TRBJ2-5; weak D call: TRBD1 (5 bases). CDR1 is MNHNS, CDR2 SASEGT, per germline. This CDR3 is built from 14 residues. Deletions cut 1 base from V and 5 bases from J, with 11 bases between. CDR3 region: CASSEGQGWETQYF. CDR3 DNA sequence: TGTGCCAGCAGTGAAGGGCAGGGCTGGGAGACCCAGTACTTC.

The chain links TRBV5-1 to TRBJ2-5; 14 bases align to TRBD2. Germline CDR1 and CDR2: SGHRS and YFSETQ. The CDR3 has 16 amino acids. Trimming cost V 4 bases and J 3 bases; bases outside gene matches: 5. CDR3 sequence reads: CASSQGTSGREETQYF. The DNA for the CDR3 is TGCGCCAGCAGCCAGGGGACTAGCGGGAGAGAAGAGACCCAGTACTTC. Variable domain in full (rest from reference TRBV5-1 and TRBJ2-5): KAGVTQTPRYLIKTRGQQVTLSCSPISGHRSVSWYQQTPGQGLQFLFEYFSETQRNKGNFPGRFSGRQFSNSRSEMNVSTLELGDSALYLCASSQGTSGREETQYFGPGTRLLVL.

The table lists this clone with a count of one. The chain employs TRBV27 and TRBJ2-2; no reliable D call. V lost 6 bases and J lost 1, with 0 bases in between. There are 11 residues in the CDR3. Germline V gene sequence: CDR1 MNHEY, CDR2 SMNVEV (reference sequence). The CDR3 region is CASRNTGELFF. The CDR3 coding sequence is TGTGCCAGCAGGAACACCGGGGAGCTGTTTTTT.

The CDR3 reads CASSPGTETEKNIQYF. The CDR3 DNA follows: TGCGCCAGCAGTCCTGGGACAGAAACCGAAAAAAACATTCAGTACTTC. The rearrangement uses TRBV23-1 and TRBJ2-4; 7 bases are a match to TRBD1. TRBV23-1 has ORF status, its function being uncertain. V lost 4 bases to trimming and J lost 4 bases; unmatched junction nucleotides: 10. This CDR3 is built from 16 residues.

This chain joins TRBV7-2 and TRBJ1-2; the D gene is possibly TRBD1 (5 bases). Germline V gene lookup returns CDR1 SGHTA and CDR2 FQGNSA. V lost 0 bases and J 4 bases, leaving 12 bases between the germline ends. The CDR3 extends over 15 amino acids. The CDR3 bases are TGTGCCAGCAGCTTAGCCCCCGGGGCGAGCTATGGCTACACCTTC. Translating it yields CASSLAPGASYGYTF.

The chain employs TRBV7-2 and TRBJ1-2; tentative D call: TRBD1 (6 bases). From germline, CDR1 is SGHTA and CDR2 FQGNSA. The CDR3 spans 14 residues. V gave up 5 bases and J gave up 8 bases, with 18 bases separating them. The CDR3 DNA follows: TGTGCCAGCAGCCGAGGACTGGGGGCGGGGGGCTACACCTTC. This gives the protein CASSRGLGAGGYTF. Looking up the rest from reference TRBV7-2 and TRBJ1-2 gives the full variable domain: GAGVSQSPSNKVTEKGKDVELRCDPISGHTALYWYRQSLGQGLEFLIYFQGNSAPDKSGLPSDRFSAERTGGSVSTLTIQRTQQEDSAVYLCASSRGLGAGGYTFGSGTRLTVV.

This chain links TRBV6-1 with TRBJ1-4; TRBD1 aligns across 9 bases. V shed 0 bases, J shed 5 bases, and the junction held 4 bases outside the gene matches. Germline CDR1 and CDR2: MNHNS and SASEGT. The CDR3 extends over 16 amino acids. CDR3 DNA: TGTGCCAGCAGTGAAGCGCACAGGGGGCTGAATGAAAAACTGTTTTTT. Its protein is CASSEAHRGLNEKLFF.

The chain couples TRBV30 to TRBJ2-5; no reliable D call. Germline loops: CDR1 GTSNPN, CDR2 SVGIG (reference sequence). V gave up 0 bases and J gave up 0 bases, with 2 bases separating them. CDR3 length equals 12 residues. The CDR3 spells CAWSVYQETQYF. The CDR3 DNA follows: TGTGCCTGGAGTGTATACCAAGAGACCCAGTACTTC.

This rearrangement joins TRBV19 to TRBJ2-2, with 7 nucleotides matching TRBD1. Germline V gives CDR1 LNHDA, CDR2 SQIVND (reference sequence). Trimming took 1 base from V and 2 from J; bases not matched to a gene: 10. CDR3 length equals 18 residues. CDR3 in DNA: TGTGCCAGTAGTATAGCCGCCCCGACAGGGATTAACACCGGGGAGCTGTTTTTT. It translates to CASSIAAPTGINTGELFF.

The gene calls are TRBV7-2 and TRBJ2-1; unclear D gene. This CDR3 is 12 amino acids long. Trimming left V 1 base short and J 12 bases short, with 10 bases between. Germline V lookup: CDR1 SGHTA, CDR2 FQGNSA. The CDR3: CASSLDDPPQFF. CDR3 nucleotides: TGTGCCAGCAGCTTAGATGACCCCCCGCAGTTCTTC.

The chain carries TRBV29-1 and TRBJ2-7, with D tentatively TRBD1 or TRBD2 (5 bases each). Germline CDR1 reads SQVTM; CDR2 reads ANQGSEA. The V end lost 3 bases, the J end lost 3 bases, and 15 bases lay between the germline ends. The CDR3 is made up of 14 amino acids. The CDR3 here is CSVDSDTGSYEQYF. The CDR3, as DNA: TGCAGCGTTGATTCGGACACGGGGAGCTACGAGCAGTACTTC.

A single count supports this clone. CDR3 in amino acids: CASSLSARVSQPQHF. The DNA for the CDR3 is TGTGCCAGCAGTTTATCGGCCAGGGTGAGTCAGCCCCAGCATTTT. This sequence joins TRBV27 and TRBJ1-5; TRBD1 is a possible D gene (5 bases). The CDR3 runs 15 residues. Looked up from germline, CDR1 is MNHEY and CDR2 is SMNVEV (reference sequence). Trimming stripped 0 bases from V and 6 bases from J, with 12 bases between.

The V gene is TRBV19, the J gene TRBJ2-1; 11 bases agree with TRBD2. The CDR3 sequence is 15 residues long. Germline CDR1 is LNHDA and CDR2 is SQIVND (reference sequence). V lost 5 bases and J lost 10; bases outside the gene matches: 10. CDR3 in amino acids: CASSSGLADPAEQFF. For the CDR3, the DNA is TGTGCCAGTAGTTCGGGACTAGCGGATCCTGCGGAGCAGTTCTTC.

The genes are TRBV19 and TRBJ2-5, with 9 positions matching TRBD2. After removal of 1 base from V and 7 bases from J, the junction contained 1 base not matched to a gene. Germline CDR1 reads LNHDA; CDR2 reads SQIVND (reference sequence). The CDR3 totals 13 residues. This CDR3 reads CASSIGSGRTQYF. The CDR3 region has the DNA TGTGCCAGTAGTATAGGTAGCGGGAGGACCCAGTACTTC.

V is TRBV9 and J is TRBJ2-7; D is possibly TRBD1 (6 bases). The CDR3 is 15 residues long. Germline V gene lookup returns CDR1 SGDLS and CDR2 YYNGEE. Trimming pared 4 bases from V and 0 bases from J, leaving 14 bases between. CDR3 in amino acids: CASSPRDIDSYEQYF. CDR3 nucleotides: TGTGCCAGCAGCCCCCGGGACATAGACTCCTACGAGCAGTACTTC.

This clone appeared a single time. CDR3 in amino acids: CSSLGGNTGELFF. CDR3 sequence (DNA): TGCAGCTCTCTGGGCGGGAACACCGGGGAGCTGTTTTTT. The rearrangement uses TRBV29-1 and TRBJ2-2, with no clear D. Germline-derived CDR1 and CDR2 are SQVTM and ANQGSEA. Trimming cost V 8 bases and J 1 base, with 11 bases left between them. This CDR3 has 13 residues.

This rearrangement joins TRBV9 to TRBJ2-2; D is perhaps TRBD2 (5 bases). Germline V gives CDR1 SGDLS, CDR2 YYNGEE. CDR3 length: 16 amino acids. Trimming took off 0 bases at V and 5 bases at J, with 14 bases between the two ends. CDR3 in DNA: TGTGCCAGCAGCGTAGGGGTGGGAGTAGGTACCGGGGAGCTGTTTTTT. Translation: CASSVGVGVGTGELFF.

V usage is TRBV25-1 and J usage is TRBJ1-2; a weak D match, TRBD1 (6 bases). There are 15 residues in the CDR3. Germline V gene lookup returns CDR1 MGHDK and CDR2 SYGVNS. Trimming cost V 4 bases and J 2 bases, with 14 bases left between them. The CDR3, as DNA: TGTGCCAGCAGTGCAGCTTTAGGGGGAAACTATGGCTACACCTTC. It translates to CASSAALGGNYGYTF.

The chain carries TRBV7-6 and TRBJ1-1; D remains unclear. Trimming shortened V by 0 bases and J by 4 bases, and 9 bases separated the two germline ends. Per the germline V gene, CDR1 is SGHVS and CDR2 is FNYEAQ. The CDR3 loop spans 14 amino acids. Written as DNA, the CDR3 is TGTGCCAGCAGCTTAGCAGGGAGAGGCACTGAAGCTTTCTTT. This encodes CASSLAGRGTEAFF.

The chain couples TRBV18 to TRBJ2-7; D gene ambiguous. The CDR3 length is 13 residues. The germline V and J ends were trimmed by 0 bases and 5 bases, with 8 bases remaining between them. Germline assignment: CDR1 KGHSH and CDR2 LQKENI. As DNA, the CDR3 is TGTGCCAGCTCACCACCTAGTTTTCACGAGCAGTACTTC. Translated, it gives CASSPPSFHEQYF.

The chain employs TRBV4-2 and TRBJ2-7; no clear D. The CDR3 is 15 residues long. V lost 0 bases, J lost 3 bases, and 12 bases lay in between. Germline-derived CDR1 and CDR2 are LGHNA and YNFKEQ. The DNA of the CDR3 is TGTGCCAGCAGCCAAGAGAGAGATGGGCTCTACGAGCAGTACTTC. It yields the protein CASSQERDGLYEQYF.

V usage is TRBV5-1 and J usage is TRBJ1-5; D ambiguous. V was pared by 4 bases and J by 0 bases, with 14 bases between. The germline V gene has CDR1 SGHRS and CDR2 YFSETQ. The CDR3 length is 16 residues. The CDR3 is CASSLPRPYSNQPQHF. In nucleotides, the CDR3 is TGCGCCAGCAGCCTCCCGCGGCCTTATAGCAATCAGCCCCAGCATTTT.

The J gene is TRBJ1-5, the V gene TRBV12-5; 8 bases line up with TRBD1. V was clipped by 4 bases and J by 1 base; unmatched bases: 9. CDR1 is LGHNT, CDR2 FRNRAP, per germline. This CDR3 comprises 17 residues. The CDR3 DNA sequence: TGTGCTAGTGGTTCCGTCGGACAGGGCAGGAGCAATCAGCCCCAGCATTTT. It yields the protein CASGSVGQGRSNQPQHF.